Each of the 14 T cell receptor beta chains below was sequenced from the same sample in a study of regulatory T cells in long-lasting Graves disease. In building TCR beta libraries, iRepertoire HTBI primers were used together with Arm-PCR of CDR3 regions. TCRdb redid the calling of the multiplex PCR reads with MiXCR, one entry per CDR3 protein. Of about 240,000 distinct CDR3 sequences listed, just over 20% were seen once; the top ten hold roughly 14%. Time point meaning: newly diagnosed GD, antithyroid drugs for less than 3 months. After RNA was extracted from PBMCs, the TCR library was made from it. The input for sequencing was peripheral blood mononuclear cells (PBMCs), taken at new diagnosis, from a patient treated with antithyroid drugs. Source of these receptors: a female donor with Graves disease.

This clonotype came up many times. The chain joins TRBV7-3 to TRBJ1-1; D unresolved. Trimming removed 3 bases at V and 1 base at J, with 6 bases between. The CDR3 loop spans 13 amino acids. Looked up from germline, CDR1 is SGHTA and CDR2 is FQGTGA. CDR3 protein: CASSFHRNTEAFF. In DNA form, the CDR3 reads TGTGCCAGCAGCTTCCACAGGAACACTGAAGCTTTCTTT.

This clonotype was seen at least ten times. The V and J genes are TRBV6-5 and TRBJ1-1; 7 nucleotides align to TRBD1. CDR1 is MNHEY, CDR2 SVGAGI, per germline. The length of the CDR3 is 12 residues. The junction had 3 bases not matched to a gene; V was cut back by 2 bases and J by 9 bases. CDR3 nucleotide sequence: TGTGCCAGCAGTTACGAGGGGGCTCAAGCTTTCTTT. Residues: CASSYEGAQAFF.

This clonotype was counted only a few times. Given a much more abundant clone one base away, this may be a read error. The CDR3 loop reads CSVQAGRGETQYF. The CDR3 nucleotides read TGCAGCGTCCAGGCCGGGAGGGGAGAGACCCAGTACTTC. The genes are TRBV20-1 and TRBJ2-5; 8 bases line up with TRBD2. In germline, CDR1 is DFQATT, CDR2 SNEGSKA (reference sequence). This CDR3 spans 13 amino acids.

This clonotype was counted a few times. The rearrangement links TRBV6-2 or TRBV6-3 to TRBJ2-7; possibly TRBD1 for D (7 bases). V was trimmed by 2 bases and J by 4 bases, leaving 15 bases between them. Germline lookup yields CDR1 MNHEY and CDR2 SVGEGT. The CDR3 has 15 residues. CDR3 nucleotide sequence: TGTGCCAGCAGTTACCGCCCAGGGGGAGGTTACGAGCAGTACTTC. Its translation: CASSYRPGGGYEQYF.

At least ten counts were recorded for this clonotype. This chain connects TRBV7-8 to TRBJ1-3, with no clear D. The CDR3 covers 12 residues. The germline V gene has CDR1 SGHVS and CDR2 FQNEAQ. V gave up 1 base and J gave up 8 bases, with 6 bases separating them. In DNA, the CDR3 is TGTGCCAGCAGCTTAGGGGGATACACCATATATTTT. Encoded protein: CASSLGGYTIYF.

The chain has TRBV5-6 and TRBJ1-1; D is perhaps TRBD1 (6 bases). This CDR3 is 16 amino acids long. CDR1 is SGHDT and CDR2 is YYEEEE in the germline V gene. V was pared by 4 bases and J by 1 base, with 17 bases between. CDR3 nucleotide sequence: TGTGCCAGCAGCAACCGACAGGCGGTGAGGAACACTGAAGCTTTCTTT. This gives the protein CASSNRQAVRNTEAFF.

At least ten counts were recorded for this clonotype. The V gene is TRBV7-2, the J gene TRBJ2-7; 7 bases are shared with TRBD2. The J segment lost 3 bases and the V segment lost 5 bases, leaving 13 bases of the junction unmatched. Germline V gene lookup returns CDR1 SGHTA and CDR2 FQGNSA. The CDR3 loop spans 16 amino acids. The CDR3 loop reads CASSDRSSGVGYEQYF. For the CDR3, the DNA is TGTGCCAGCAGCGACCGGTCTAGCGGTGTGGGCTACGAGCAGTACTTC.

DNA of the CDR3: TGCAGTGCTACTCGCGGGGACCCTTCCTACAATGAGCAGTTCTTC. It yields the protein CSATRGDPSYNEQFF. This chain connects TRBV20-1 to TRBJ2-1, with a possible D match to TRBD2 (6 bases). In germline, CDR1 is DFQATT, CDR2 SNEGSKA (reference sequence). The CDR3 runs 15 residues. Deletions cut 4 bases from V and 1 base from J, with 14 bases between.

With respect to this clonotype: Sequence at one end of the junction differs from germline and may be a read error. Here the CDR3 reads CASSRRGPIELAGEETQCF. As DNA, the CDR3 is TGTGCCAGTAGCCGACGGGGGCCTATAGAACTAGCGGGAGAAGAGACCCAGTGCTTC. The J gene is TRBJ2-5, the V gene TRBV19, with TRBD2 matching over 11 bases. Germline loops: CDR1 LNHDA, CDR2 SQIVND (reference sequence). This CDR3 region has 19 residues.

This clonotype has at least ten counts. The V and J genes are TRBV6-2 or TRBV6-3 and TRBJ2-7; 7 bases are a match to TRBD1. The germline V gene has CDR1 MNHEY and CDR2 SVGEGT. CDR3 length: 13 amino acids. With 6 bases clipped from V and 7 bases from J, the junction kept 9 bases outside the gene matches. The CDR3 region is CASRGSGGSEQYF. DNA for the CDR3: TGTGCCAGCAGAGGTTCAGGGGGTAGTGAGCAGTACTTC.

This clonotype appeared a few times. It may be a read error: a sequence one base away is much more abundant. The chain links TRBV27 to TRBJ2-7; D might be TRBD1 (6 bases). V lost 2 bases to trimming and J lost 6 bases, with 17 bases between them. The CDR3 has 15 amino acids. Germline V gene data show CDR1 as MNHEY and CDR2 as SMNVEV (reference sequence). The chain's CDR3 is CASSLGGPATCEQYF. The DNA for the CDR3 is TGTGCCAGCAGTTTAGGGGGCCCGGCAACGTGCGAGCAGTACTTC.

J is TRBJ1-1 and V is TRBV30; maybe TRBD1 (6 bases). Per germline, CDR1 GTSNPN and CDR2 SVGIG (reference sequence). CDR3 length: 13 amino acids. V lost 4 bases, J lost 3 bases, and 12 bases lay in between. CDR3 sequence reads: CAWTTDRYTEAFF. CDR3 nucleotide sequence: TGTGCCTGGACTACCGACAGGTACACTGAAGCTTTCTTT.

Concerning this clonotype itself: It may be a read error: a sequence one base away is much more abundant. The V and J genes are TRBV20-1 and TRBJ2-7, with D perhaps matching TRBD1 (6 bases). Germline loops: CDR1 DFQATT, CDR2 SNEGSKA (reference sequence). The CDR3 consists of 12 residues. Between the trimmed V and J ends, which lost 5 bases and 3 bases, there was a span of 11 bases. DNA of the CDR3: TGCAGTGCTCCCACAGGGTACTACGAGCAGTACTTC. Protein: CSAPTGYYEQYF.

This clonotype appeared many times. V gene TRBV20-1 combines with J gene TRBJ2-7; 11 bases map to TRBD2. The J segment lost 3 bases and the V segment lost 0 bases, leaving 4 bases of the junction unmatched. The V gene's germline CDR1 is DFQATT and CDR2 SNEGSKA (reference sequence). This CDR3 is 15 amino acids long. As DNA, the CDR3 is TGCAGTGCTAGAGACCCACTAGCGGGGGACTACGAGCAGTACTTC. Amino acid sequence: CSARDPLAGDYEQYF.